This entry is about one T cell receptor (beta chain). The sample belongs to a study of cytotoxic CD8 clonotypes in ibrutinib-treated CLL. The repertoire was sequenced with immunoSEQ multiplex PCR; TCRdb's copy has only in-frame clones and lacks some. The data contain approximately 190,000 clones, roughly three quarters of them singletons. This CDR3 is 15 amino acids long. V was pared by 6 bases and J by 4 bases, with 19 bases between. From germline, CDR1 is WNHNN and CDR2 SYGVQD (reference sequence). The sample consisted of PBMCs, taken after 12 months of ibrutinib treatment. V is TRBV10-1 and J is TRBJ2-7; D remains ambiguous. The TCR comes from a human donor with chronic lymphocytic leukemia. CDR3 protein: CASRSPSRYNYEQYF. CDR3 nucleotide sequence: TGCGCCAGCAGATCCCCCTCGCGGTATAATTACGAGCAGTACTTC.